The subject of this entry is one T cell receptor (beta chain). This entry belongs to a study of control samples from healthy donors and cancer patients. Here immunoSEQ multiplex PCR was the method, and the copy in TCRdb shows in-frame clones only, minus some. The sample holds 190,000 or so clones, about 93% seen once. The receptor's source is a young man in good health. The material sequenced was blood.

CDR3 amino acids: CASSPDVNQPQHF. The DNA of the CDR3 is TGTGCCAGCTCACCGGACGTCAATCAGCCCCAGCATTTT. The chain is built from TRBV18 and TRBJ1-5; D unresolved. V was cut by 3 bases and J by 3 bases, with 6 bases left in between. The CDR3 length is 13 residues. Germline values: CDR1 KGHSH, CDR2 LQKENI.